The rows below give T cell receptor beta chains drawn from one sample of a study of cytomegalovirus exposure and HLA in healthy donors. Profiled with immunoSEQ multiplex PCR; TCRdb holds only in-frame clones, not every one. The sample gives 150,000 to 200,000 clones, about four fifths of which show up once; more than 6.5% is in the top ten. Sequencing input: PBMCs. The receptors originated from a man in his late teens or twenties in good health and CMV-seropositive. Both conserved end residues are part of each CDR3. Each record gives: V gene, D gene, J gene, CDR3 DNA, CDR3 protein. A D gene is named only where the DNA matches it firmly.

TRBV27	-	TRBJ2-1	TGTGCCAGCAGTTCAACAGGGCTGTCCTACAATGAGCAGTTCTTC	CASSSTGLSYNEQFF
TRBV10-3	TRBD2	TRBJ2-2	TGTGCCATCAGTCCCGGGGGGGGTAACACCGGGGAGCTGTTTTTT	CAISPGGGNTGELFF
TRBV5-4	-	TRBJ1-2	TGTGCCAGCAGCTCCTACTTGCCCACAGGGATAAACTATGGCTACACCTTC	CASSSYLPTGINYGYTF
TRBV29-1	-	TRBJ2-3	TGCAGCGTTACAACCTCAGGGGCCCGGACGCAGTATTTT	CSVTTSGARTQYF
TRBV6-5	-	TRBJ2-7	TGTGTCACAGGGCTCCGCGAGCAGTACTTC	CVTGLREQYF
TRBV18	TRBD1	TRBJ1-2	TGTGCCAGCTCACCTCAGGGACAGGGATCGCGGGGCTACACCTTC	CASSPQGQGSRGYTF
TRBV9	TRBD1	TRBJ2-7	TGTGCCAGCAGCCCCCCGGACAGGGACTCCTACGAGCAGTACTTC	CASSPPDRDSYEQYF
TRBV6-1	-	TRBJ1-5	TGTGCCAGCAGTGAAGGTAGCAGGGAAAGCCAGCCCCAGCATTTT	CASSEGSRESQPQHF
TRBV9	-	TRBJ2-2	TGTGCCAGCAGCGTAACCGGGAGTAACACCGGGGAGCTGTTTTTT	CASSVTGSNTGELFF
TRBV7-3	TRBD2	TRBJ2-1	TGTGCCAGCAGCCACCCCGATTGGGGTAGCGGGACTCCCTACTCCTACAATGAGCAGTTCTTC	CASSHPDWGSGTPYSYNEQFF